This T cell receptor beta chain was sequenced in a study of STAT5B mutations in CD4+ large granular lymphocyte leukemia (dated by TCRdb to between 2021 and 2024). Concerning the study at large: Among the healthy controls, the CDR3 'QG' motif was associated with a particular HLA allele. Flow cytometry on FACSCanto II or FACSVerse showed that the purified fractions were more than 95% pure among lymphocytes. The study compared the TCRbeta repertoires of patients with CD4+ T-cell large granular lymphocyte leukemia against those of healthy blood donors. General findings and caveats noted by the study authors: The data were not HLA-matched, and the relatively small sample size could explain the higher clonality seen in CD4+ compared with CD8+ T-LGLL. Greater clonality appeared to be present in CD4-sorted patient repertoires than in healthy CD4+ repertoires, and the difference was retained after the putative leukemic clones were removed. Main leukemic clonotypes were private to each patient, although roughly 23% appeared at low frequency in other patients' non-leukemic repertoires.

The immunoSEQ assay at survey resolution was used to sequence TCRbeta rearrangements from genomic DNA. In the source study's methods: In the TCR sequencing data, the smallest productive clonotype frequency that could be detected was 2.59 x 10-5. Only productive TCRbeta rearrangements, defined as complete and in-frame sequences, were included in the analyses. Simpson clonality, calculated in the immunoSEQ Analyzer version 3.0, was used as the measure of sample clonality. Clones were binned by frequency as very rare, small, medium, large (1-20%) or hyperexpanded (>20%). Generation probabilities were estimated with OLGA 1.2.3, V-gene circos plots were generated with VDJtools, specificities were searched for in VDJdb, and CDR3 motifs were identified with GLIPH. TCRdb took this table from immuneACCESS and kept in-frame rearrangements with V and J called. Such tables lack part of the clones; where checked against another copy, unresolved V genes explain under half of the gap, and the rest is unexplained. V, J and clone size were drawn from that table, and D and trimming were deduced from the DNA. The sample profile shows about 30,000 clones; approximately 75% of them were found once. Approximately 3.1% of the sample is in the top ten clones.

The healthy controls were 30 to 45 blood donors, and the buffy coats of these donors were supplied by the Finnish Red Cross blood service. All TCR-sequenced material derived from peripheral blood: patient blood samples and healthy donor buffy coats. Ficoll-Hypaque gradient centrifugation was used to isolate peripheral blood mononuclear cells. CD4+ cells were purified magnetically from the buffy coats of healthy controls. Genomic DNA was extracted with the Gentra Puregene Cell and Tissue kit and quantified on a Qubit 2.0 fluorometer. Comment on this clone: Its antigen remains undetermined. Base qualities are not recorded, but no much larger clone differs from it by a single base.

The origin of this receptor is a human donor in good health. Source material: CD4+ T cells from blood buffy coats.

At the DNA level, the sequence is TGCGCCAGCAGCGAAACAGGGTCTGCTGGGGCCAACGTCCTGACTTTC. It is translated as CASSETGSAGANVLTF. The sequence is built from TRBV5-1 and TRBJ2-6, and TRBD1 may be the D gene, going by 6 matching bases. Taken from the germline V gene, the CDR1 and CDR2 loops are SGHRS and YFSETQ. The CDR3 runs 16 amino acids, cysteine and phenylalanine included. Only the CDR3 portion is preserved as DNA: 48 bases, with reading frame beginning at the first base. V sheds 4 bases and J sheds 2 bases, leaving 13 bases between their ends.